This note documents a single T cell receptor (beta chain) sequence. The source of the sample is a study of shared T cell receptors in the human thymus. Assay: immunoSEQ multiplex PCR; the TCRdb copy retains only in-frame clones and omits some. The sample gives under 850,000 clones, more than 75% of which show up once; around 0.01% is in the top ten. V was pared by 6 bases and J by 3 bases, with 10 bases of the junction left unmatched. CDR1 is SEHNR, CDR2 FQNEAQ, per germline (reference sequence). This CDR3 has 17 amino acids. Separately, the same data were catalogued under a study of human thymus T cells. This second study notes: Resected material from corrective heart surgery provided the thymus tissue analysed. Thymic and blood repertoires showed apparently biased V and J gene usage.

V is TRBV7-9 and J is TRBJ2-5; 13 bases are a match to TRBD2. Sequencing was carried out using thymocytes. The sequence derives from a boy younger than two with a congenital heart defect. The CDR3 nucleotides are TGTGCCAGCAGACCGTCCCTCGGACTAGCGGGAGAAGAGACCCAGTACTTC. Protein product: CASRPSLGLAGEETQYF.